The clone carrying this T cell receptor (beta chain) has more than one count but fewer than ten. TCRdb redid the calling of the 5' RACE reads with MiXCR, one entry per CDR3 protein. Of over 500,000 distinct CDR3 sequences listed, roughly 21% are singletons. The data were obtained in a study of identical twins. Deletions cut 3 bases from V and 6 bases from J, with 7 bases between. CDR3 size: 12 residues. The germline CDR1 and CDR2 sequences are SNHLY and FYNNEI. The same data also went into a second study, on T cells expressing NK-cell markers. That source reports: Seven of the eight sequenced donors were classified as HCMV-seropositive, and one was classified as seronegative. In a few donors, dominant clonotypes made up about 25-60.1% of CD3+CD56-NKG2C+ cells. Evidence did not settle whether expanded NKG2C+ T cell clones targeted HCMV.

The sequence derives from a woman in her late teens or twenties in good health. The sequenced material came from CD4+ T cells sorted from blood. The rearrangement uses TRBV2 and TRBJ2-3, with no clear D. The CDR3 region is CASSDRGDTQYF. As DNA, the CDR3 is TGTGCCAGCAGTGACCGTGGGGATACGCAGTATTTT.